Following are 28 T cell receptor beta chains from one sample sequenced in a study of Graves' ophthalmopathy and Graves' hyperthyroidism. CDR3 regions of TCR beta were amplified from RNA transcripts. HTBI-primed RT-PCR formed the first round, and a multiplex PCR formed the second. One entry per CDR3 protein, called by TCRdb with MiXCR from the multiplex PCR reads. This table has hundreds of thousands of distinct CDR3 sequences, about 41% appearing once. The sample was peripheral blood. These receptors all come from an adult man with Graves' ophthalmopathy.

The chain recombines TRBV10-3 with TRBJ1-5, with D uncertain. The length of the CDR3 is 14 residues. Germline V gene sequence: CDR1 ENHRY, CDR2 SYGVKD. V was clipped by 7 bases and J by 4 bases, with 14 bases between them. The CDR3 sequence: CAIIERGGNQPQHF. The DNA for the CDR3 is TGTGCCATCATTGAACGGGGTGGAAATCAGCCCCAGCATTTT.

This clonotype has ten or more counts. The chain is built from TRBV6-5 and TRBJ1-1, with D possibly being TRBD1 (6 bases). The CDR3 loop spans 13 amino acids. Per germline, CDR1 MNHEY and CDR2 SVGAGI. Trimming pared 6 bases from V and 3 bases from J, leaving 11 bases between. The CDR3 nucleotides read TGTGCCAGCAGCAGGGGTGGGCACACTGAAGCTTTCTTT. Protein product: CASSRGGHTEAFF.

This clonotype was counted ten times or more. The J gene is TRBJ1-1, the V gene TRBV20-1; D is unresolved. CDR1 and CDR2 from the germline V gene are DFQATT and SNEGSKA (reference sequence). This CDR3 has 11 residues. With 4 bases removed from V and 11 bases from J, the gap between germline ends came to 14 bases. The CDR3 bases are TGCAGTGCTACCCGGGCACCCAGGGCTTTCTTT. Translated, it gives CSATRAPRAFF.

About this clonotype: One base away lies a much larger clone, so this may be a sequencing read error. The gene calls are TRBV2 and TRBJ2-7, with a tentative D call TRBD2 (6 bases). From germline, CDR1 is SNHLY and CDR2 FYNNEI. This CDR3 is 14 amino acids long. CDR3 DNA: TGTGCCAGCAGCCCCGGGGGAGACTCCTACGAGCAGTGCTTC. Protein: CASSPGGDSYEQCF.

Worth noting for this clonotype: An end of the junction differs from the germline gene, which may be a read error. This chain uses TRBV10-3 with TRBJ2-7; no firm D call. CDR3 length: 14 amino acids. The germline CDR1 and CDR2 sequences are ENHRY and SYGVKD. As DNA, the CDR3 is TGTGCCAGCAGTCTTAACCCGCCTCTATACGAGCAGTACTTC. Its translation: CASSLNPPLYEQYF.

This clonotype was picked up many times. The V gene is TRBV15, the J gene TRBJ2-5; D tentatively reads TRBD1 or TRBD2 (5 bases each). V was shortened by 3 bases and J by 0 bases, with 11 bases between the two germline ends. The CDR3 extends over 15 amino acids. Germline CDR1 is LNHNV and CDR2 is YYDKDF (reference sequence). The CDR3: CATSSTGAYQETQYF. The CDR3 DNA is TGTGCCACCAGCAGTACCGGGGCCTACCAAGAGACCCAGTACTTC.

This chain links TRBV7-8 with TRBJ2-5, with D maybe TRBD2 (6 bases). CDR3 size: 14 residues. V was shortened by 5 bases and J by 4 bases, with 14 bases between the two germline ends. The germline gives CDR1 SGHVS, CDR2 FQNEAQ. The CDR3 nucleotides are TGTGCCAGCAGCACCGCGGTGGGGGGAGAGACCCAGTACTTC. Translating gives CASSTAVGGETQYF.

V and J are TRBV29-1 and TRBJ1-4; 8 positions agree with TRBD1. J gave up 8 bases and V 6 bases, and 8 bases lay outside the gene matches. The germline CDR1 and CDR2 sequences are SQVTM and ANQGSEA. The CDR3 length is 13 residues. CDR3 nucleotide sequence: TGCAGCGTCGTGACAGGGGTTGAGGAAAAACTGTTTTTT. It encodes CSVVTGVEEKLFF.

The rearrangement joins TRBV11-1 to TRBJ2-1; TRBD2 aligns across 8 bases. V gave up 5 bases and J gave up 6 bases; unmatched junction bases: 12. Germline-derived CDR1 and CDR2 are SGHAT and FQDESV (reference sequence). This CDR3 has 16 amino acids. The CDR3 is CASSVQGLAGPNEQFF. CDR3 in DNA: TGTGCCAGCAGCGTCCAGGGGCTAGCGGGCCCCAATGAGCAGTTCTTC.

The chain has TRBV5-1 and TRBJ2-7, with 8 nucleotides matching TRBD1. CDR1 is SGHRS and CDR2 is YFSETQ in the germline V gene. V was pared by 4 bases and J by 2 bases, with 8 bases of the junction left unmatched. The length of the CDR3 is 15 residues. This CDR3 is CASSQETGAPYEQYF. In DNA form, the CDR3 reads TGCGCCAGCAGCCAAGAGACAGGGGCCCCCTACGAGCAGTACTTC. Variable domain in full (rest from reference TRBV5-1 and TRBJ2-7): KAGVTQTPRYLIKTRGQQVTLSCSPISGHRSVSWYQQTPGQGLQFLFEYFSETQRNKGNFPGRFSGRQFSNSRSEMNVSTLELGDSALYLCASSQETGAPYEQYFGPGTRLTVT.

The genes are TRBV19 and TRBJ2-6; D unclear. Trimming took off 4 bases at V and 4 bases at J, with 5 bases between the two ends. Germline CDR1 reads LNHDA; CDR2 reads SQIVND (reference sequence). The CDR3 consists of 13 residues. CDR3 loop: CASSTTGANVLTF. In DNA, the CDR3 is TGTGCCAGTAGTACGACAGGGGCCAACGTCCTGACTTTC.

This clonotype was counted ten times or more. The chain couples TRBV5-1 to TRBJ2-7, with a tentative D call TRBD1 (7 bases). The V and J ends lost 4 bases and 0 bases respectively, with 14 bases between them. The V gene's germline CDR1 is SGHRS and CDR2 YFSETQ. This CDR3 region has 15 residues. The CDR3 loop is CASSRGTASSYEQYF. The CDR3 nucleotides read TGCGCCAGCAGCCGCGGGACAGCCAGCTCCTACGAGCAGTACTTC.

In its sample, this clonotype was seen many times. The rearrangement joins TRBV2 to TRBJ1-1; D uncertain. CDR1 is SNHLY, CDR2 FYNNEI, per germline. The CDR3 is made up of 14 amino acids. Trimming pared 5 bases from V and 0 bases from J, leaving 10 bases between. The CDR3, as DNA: TGTGCCAGCAGTATACAGACTATGAACACTGAAGCTTTCTTT. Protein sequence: CASSIQTMNTEAFF. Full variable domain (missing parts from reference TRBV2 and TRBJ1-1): EPEVTQTPSHQVTQMGQEVILRCVPISNHLYFYWYRQILGQKVEFLVSFYNNEISEKSEIFDDQFSVERPDGSNFTLKIRSTKLEDSAMYFCASSIQTMNTEAFFGQGTRLTVV.

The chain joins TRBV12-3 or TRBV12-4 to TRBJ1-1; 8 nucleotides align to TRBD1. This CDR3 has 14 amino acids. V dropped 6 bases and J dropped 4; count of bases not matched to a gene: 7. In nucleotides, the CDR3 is TGTGCCAGCAGGGTCAGGGGGCCTACCACTGAAGCTTTCTTT. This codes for CASRVRGPTTEAFF.

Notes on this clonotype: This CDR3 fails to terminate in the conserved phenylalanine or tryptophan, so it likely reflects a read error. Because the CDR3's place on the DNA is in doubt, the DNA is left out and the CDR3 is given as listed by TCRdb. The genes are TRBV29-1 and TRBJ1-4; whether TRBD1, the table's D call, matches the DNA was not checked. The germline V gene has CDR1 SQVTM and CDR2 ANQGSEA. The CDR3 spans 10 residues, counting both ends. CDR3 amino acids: CSVVSQGASH.

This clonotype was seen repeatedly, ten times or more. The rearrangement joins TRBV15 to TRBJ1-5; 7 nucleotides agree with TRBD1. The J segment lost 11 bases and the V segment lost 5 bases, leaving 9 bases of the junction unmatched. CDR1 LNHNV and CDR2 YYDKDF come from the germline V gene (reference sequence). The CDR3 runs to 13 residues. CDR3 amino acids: CATSGQGGMTQHF. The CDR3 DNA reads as TGTGCCACCAGCGGGCAGGGGGGAATGACCCAGCATTTT.

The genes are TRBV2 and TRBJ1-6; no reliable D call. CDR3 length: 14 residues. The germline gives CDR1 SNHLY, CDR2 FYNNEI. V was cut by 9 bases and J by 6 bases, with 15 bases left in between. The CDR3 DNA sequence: TGTGCCAGTTATTCGGTCGCAGTTAATTCACCCCTCCACTTT. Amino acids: CASYSVAVNSPLHF.

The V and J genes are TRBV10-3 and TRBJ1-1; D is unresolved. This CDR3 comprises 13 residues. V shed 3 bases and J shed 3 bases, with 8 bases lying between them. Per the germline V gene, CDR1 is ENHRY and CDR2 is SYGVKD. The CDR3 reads CAISEGTHTEAFF. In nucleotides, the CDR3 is TGTGCCATCAGTGAAGGCACCCACACTGAAGCTTTCTTT.

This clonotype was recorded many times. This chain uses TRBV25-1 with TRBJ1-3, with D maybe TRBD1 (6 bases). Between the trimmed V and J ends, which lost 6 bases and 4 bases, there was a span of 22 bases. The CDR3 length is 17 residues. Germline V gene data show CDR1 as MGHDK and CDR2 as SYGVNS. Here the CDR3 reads CASSGTTPGAGGNTIYF. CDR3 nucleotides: TGTGCCAGCAGCGGAACTACTCCGGGGGCCGGAGGAAACACCATATATTTT.

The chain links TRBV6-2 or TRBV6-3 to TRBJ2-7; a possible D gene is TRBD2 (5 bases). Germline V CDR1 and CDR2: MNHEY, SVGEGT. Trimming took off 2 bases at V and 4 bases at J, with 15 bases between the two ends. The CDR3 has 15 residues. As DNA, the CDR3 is TGTGCCAGCAGTTACATTTCGGGGTTGGATTACGAGCAGTACTTC. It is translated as CASSYISGLDYEQYF.

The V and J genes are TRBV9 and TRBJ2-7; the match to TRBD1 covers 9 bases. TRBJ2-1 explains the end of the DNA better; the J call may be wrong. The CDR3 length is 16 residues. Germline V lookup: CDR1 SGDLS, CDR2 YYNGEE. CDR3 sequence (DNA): TGTGCCAGCAGCGGGACAGGGGCGTTCTCCTACAATGAGCAGTTCTTC. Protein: CASSGTGAFSYNEQFF.

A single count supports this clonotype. The CDR3 DNA reads as TGCAGCTTAACGGGGAATAGCAATCAGCCCCAGCATTTT. Amino acids: CSLTGNSNQPQHF. The rearrangement links TRBV29-1 to TRBJ1-5, with D unresolved. The CDR3 is 13 residues long. V was shortened by 8 bases and J by 0 bases, with 11 bases between the two germline ends. Germline assignment: CDR1 SQVTM and CDR2 ANQGSEA.

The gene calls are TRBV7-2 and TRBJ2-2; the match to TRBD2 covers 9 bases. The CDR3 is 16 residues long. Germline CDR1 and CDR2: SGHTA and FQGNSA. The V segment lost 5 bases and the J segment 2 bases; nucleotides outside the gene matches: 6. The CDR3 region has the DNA TGTGCCAGCAGCCCGAGCGGGGGGACTAACACCGGGGAGCTGTTTTTT. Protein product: CASSPSGGTNTGELFF.

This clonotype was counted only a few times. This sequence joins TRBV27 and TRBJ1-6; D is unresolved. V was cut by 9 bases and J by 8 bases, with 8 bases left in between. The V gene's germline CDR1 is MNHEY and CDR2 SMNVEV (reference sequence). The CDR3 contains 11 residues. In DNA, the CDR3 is TGTGCCAGGGGCACGGATTCACCCCTCCACTTT. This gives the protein CARGTDSPLHF.

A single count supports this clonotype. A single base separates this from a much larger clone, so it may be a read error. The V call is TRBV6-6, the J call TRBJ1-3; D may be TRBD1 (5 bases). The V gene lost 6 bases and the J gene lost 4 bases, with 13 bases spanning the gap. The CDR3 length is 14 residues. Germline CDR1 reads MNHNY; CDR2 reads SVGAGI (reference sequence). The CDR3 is CASSPKAGGNTIYF. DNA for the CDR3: TGTGCCAGCAGCCCCAAGGCAGGGGGAAACACCATATATTTT.

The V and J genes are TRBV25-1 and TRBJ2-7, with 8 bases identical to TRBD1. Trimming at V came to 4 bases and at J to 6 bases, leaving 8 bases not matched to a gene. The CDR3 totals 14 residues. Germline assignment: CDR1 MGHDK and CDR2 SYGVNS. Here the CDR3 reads CASSGQGAVGEQYF. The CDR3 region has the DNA TGTGCCAGCAGTGGGCAGGGGGCGGTTGGCGAGCAGTACTTC.

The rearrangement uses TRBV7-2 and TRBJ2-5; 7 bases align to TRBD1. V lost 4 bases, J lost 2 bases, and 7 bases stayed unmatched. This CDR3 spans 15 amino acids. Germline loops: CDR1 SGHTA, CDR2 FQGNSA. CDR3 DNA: TGTGCCAGCAGCTCGCGAGGCAGGGGGCAAGAGACCCAGTACTTC. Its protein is CASSSRGRGQETQYF.

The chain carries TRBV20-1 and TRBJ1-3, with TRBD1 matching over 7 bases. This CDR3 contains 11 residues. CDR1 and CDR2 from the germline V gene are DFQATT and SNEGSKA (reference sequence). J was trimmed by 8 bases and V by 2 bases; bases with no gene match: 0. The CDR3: CSARQGDTIYF. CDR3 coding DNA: TGCAGTGCTAGACAGGGGGACACCATATATTTT.